The rows below give T cell receptor beta chains drawn from one sample of a study of T cells in Graves' hyperthyroidism and ophthalmopathy. A single record per CDR3 protein comes from TCRdb applying MiXCR to the multiplex PCR reads. Among some 350,000 distinct CDR3 sequences listed, around 25% were seen once. Specimen: blood. These receptor sequences come from a middle-aged man with Graves' hyperthyroidism. Both conserved end residues are part of each CDR3. The D gene is left open where the match is weak. Only part of the rows carry a size: once, few, many, or a class if the clone is expanded.

cdr3_nt cdr3_aa v_call d_call clone_size j_call
TGCAGCGTTGTTCGCGGCGGCCGCTCCTACGAGCAGTACTTC CSVVRGGRSYEQYF TRBV29-1 . few TRBJ2-7
TGTGCCAGCAGTACGACAGGGATGAACACTGAAGCTTTCTTT CASSTTGMNTEAFF TRBV2 TRBD1 many TRBJ1-1
TGTGCCAGCAGCCAAAGCGGGAGTAGCTACAATGAGCAGTTCTTC CASSQSGSSYNEQFF TRBV3-1 TRBD2 many TRBJ2-1
TGTGCCAGCAGCTTAGCTAGCGGGTCGGCAGATACGCAGTATTTT CASSLASGSADTQYF TRBV7-9 TRBD2 many TRBJ2-3
TGTGCCATCAGTGATAGGGGGCAGCCCCAAGAGACCCAGTACTTC CAISDRGQPQETQYF TRBV10-3 TRBD1 . TRBJ2-5
TGTGCCAGCAGCTCCACCACCAAGACAGGGAAGCAGTATTTT CASSSTTKTGKQYF TRBV3-1 TRBD1 . TRBJ2-3
TGTGCCAGTAGTATGAGCGGGGGCGCCACTGAAGCTTTCTTT CASSMSGGATEAFF TRBV19 . . TRBJ1-1
TGCAGTGCTAGAAGACTAGCGGGAGCGTCCTACGAGCAGTACTTC CSARRLAGASYEQYF TRBV20-1 TRBD2 . TRBJ2-7
TGCAGTGTACGGCGCAGTGTCTACAATGAGCAGTTCTTC CSVRRSVYNEQFF TRBV20-1 . few TRBJ2-1
TGTGCCAGCAGTTCGGACAGGGGGCGCGGGCGGGCTTTCTTT CASSSDRGRGRAFF TRBV12-3/TRBV12-4 TRBD1 many TRBJ1-1
TGTGCTAGTGGTTTGGTATCACTGGGAGGGTCCTACAATGAGCAGTTCTTC CASGLVSLGGSYNEQFF TRBV12-5 TRBD2 . TRBJ2-1
TGTGCCAGCAGCCGACTAGCGGGAGTCGGCGAGCAGTACTTC CASSRLAGVGEQYF TRBV12-3/TRBV12-4 TRBD2 few TRBJ2-7
TGTGCCAGCAGCGTAGGAGGCGGGAGCTCCTACGAGCAGTACTTC CASSVGGGSSYEQYF TRBV7-3 TRBD2 few TRBJ2-7
TGCGCCAGCAGCCGACCGGGACAGGGCTTCGAGGGCTACACCTTC CASSRPGQGFEGYTF TRBV7-8 TRBD1 . TRBJ1-2
TGTGCCAGCACCTTAGGGGTGGGGTGGGCAAATGAGCAGTTCTTC CASTLGVGWANEQFF TRBV12-3/TRBV12-4 . . TRBJ2-1
TGTGCCAGCAGCTTAGCCGGGACCTTAAATGAGCAGTTCTTC CASSLAGTLNEQFF TRBV7-9 . few TRBJ2-1
TGTGCCAGCAGTACATTAGAGGGACTAGCCAAAAACATTCAGTACTTC CASSTLEGLAKNIQYF TRBV6-2/TRBV6-3 . few TRBJ2-4